Below are 29 T cell receptor beta chains sequenced from a single sample in a study of blood T cells in healthy people across ages. Combining a sample-barcoded 5' primer with a J-beta primer mix, a second PCR ran for about 6 to 11 cycles. TCRdb re-derived calls from the 5' RACE reads in MiXCR, one entry per CDR3 protein. Among about 1 million distinct CDR3 sequences listed, under 45% were seen once. The sample was blood. The receptors were sampled from a woman aged 55-70 years in good health.

The chain is built from TRBV21-1 and TRBJ2-7. TRBV21-1 is recorded as a pseudogene. This CDR3 is 13 amino acids long. The CDR3 spells CASNWTATYEQYF. CDR3 bases: TGTGCCAGCAACTGGACGGCTACCTACGAGCAGTACTTC.

The V and J genes are TRBV29-1 and TRBJ2-5; D assignment may be TRBD1 or TRBD2 (6 bases each). V was cut by 2 bases and J by 2 bases, with 12 bases left in between. Germline values: CDR1 SQVTM, CDR2 ANQGSEA. The CDR3 is 14 residues long. The CDR3 loop reads CSVEPQGRQETQYF. The CDR3 nucleotides are TGCAGCGTTGAACCGCAGGGGAGGCAAGAGACCCAGTACTTC.

The chain carries TRBV7-9 and TRBJ1-2; 9 nucleotides line up with TRBD1. Germline assignment: CDR1 SEHNR and CDR2 FQNEAQ (reference sequence). The CDR3 length is 14 residues. Trimming removed 2 bases from V and 5 bases from J; junction bases left unmatched: 3. The DNA of the CDR3 is TGTGCCAGCAGCTTAAACGACAGGGGGTATGGCTACACCTTC. Translating gives CASSLNDRGYGYTF.

CDR3 in DNA: TGTGCCAGCAGTTTAGAGGGAAACACCTACAATGAGCAGTTCTTC. Translating gives CASSLEGNTYNEQFF. The chain has TRBV28 and TRBJ2-1; possibly TRBD2 for D (5 bases). Germline CDR1 is MDHEN and CDR2 is SYDVKM. This CDR3 spans 15 amino acids. V was shortened by 2 bases and J by 2 bases, with 10 bases between the two germline ends.

The chain links TRBV20-1 to TRBJ2-4; unclear D gene. V was shortened by 0 bases and J by 0 bases, with 9 bases between the two germline ends. CDR1 DFQATT and CDR2 SNEGSKA come from the germline V gene (reference sequence). The CDR3 extends over 15 amino acids. The CDR3 region is CSARDHWGAKNIQYF. The CDR3 DNA is TGCAGTGCTAGAGATCATTGGGGAGCCAAAAACATTCAGTACTTC.

The chain is built from TRBV14 and TRBJ2-7; D is perhaps TRBD1 or TRBD2 (6 bases each). The tail of the sequence fits TRBJ2-5 better, so the J call may be wrong. The CDR3 consists of 17 residues. The V gene's germline CDR1 is SGHDN and CDR2 FVKESK. The CDR3 spells CASSQHSPGEGGETQYF. The CDR3 region has the DNA TGTGCCAGCAGCCAGCACTCTCCGGGAGAAGGGGGAGAGACCCAGTACTTC.

About this clonotype: One junction end disagrees with the germline gene, perhaps due to a read error. This chain links TRBV20-1 with TRBJ2-2; TRBD2 agrees at 9 bases. Germline lookup yields CDR1 DFQATT and CDR2 SNEGSKA (reference sequence). This CDR3 is built from 13 residues. The CDR3: CSATSGVTGELFF. The CDR3 coding sequence is TGCAGTGCTACTAGCGGGGTAACCGGAGAGCTGTTTTTT.

V is TRBV19 and J is TRBJ2-5; TRBD1 is a possible D gene (6 bases). The better agreement between TRBJ2-7 and the DNA end casts doubt on the J call. The CDR3 sequence is 15 residues long. CDR1 LNHDA and CDR2 SQIVND come from the germline V gene (reference sequence). CDR3 loop: CASSGGKGEIGEQYF. The CDR3, as DNA: TGTGCCAGTAGTGGAGGAAAGGGGGAGATCGGCGAGCAGTACTTC.

V gene TRBV28 combines with J gene TRBJ2-5; the D is unclear. TRBJ2-7 explains the end of the DNA better; the J call may be wrong. Per the germline V gene, CDR1 is MDHEN and CDR2 is SYDVKM. CDR3 length: 13 residues. The CDR3 region is CASSLAPADEQYF. DNA for the CDR3: TGTGCCAGCAGTTTGGCCCCCGCGGACGAGCAGTACTTC.

The chain joins TRBV5-1 to TRBJ2-1; D is unclear. CDR1 and CDR2 (germline): SGHRS, YFSETQ. V lost 0 bases and J 11 bases, leaving 9 bases between the germline ends. The CDR3 has 12 residues. CDR3 DNA sequence: TGCGCCAGCAGCTTGGAACGGAATAAGCAGTTCTTC. Protein: CASSLERNKQFF.

V is TRBV20-1 and J is TRBJ2-7; 13 nucleotides align to TRBD2. With the DNA end fitting TRBJ2-5 better, the J assignment may be wrong. CDR3 length equals 16 residues. Germline CDR1 DFQATT, CDR2 SNEGSKA (reference sequence). This CDR3 reads CSADALAGGPRKTQYF. In DNA form, the CDR3 reads TGCAGTGCTGACGCACTAGCGGGAGGGCCCAGAAAGACCCAGTACTTC.

The rearrangement links TRBV10-3 to TRBJ2-2; 9 positions agree with TRBD1. This CDR3 spans 15 amino acids. CDR1 and CDR2 from the germline V gene are ENHRY and SYGVKD. Germline trimming cut 6 bases from V and 5 bases from J; bases unmatched to any gene: 7. CDR3 amino acids: CAIRGRDRDTGELFF. CDR3 in DNA: TGTGCCATCAGGGGCCGGGACAGGGATACCGGGGAGCTGTTTTTT.

The genes are TRBV5-6 and TRBJ1-4; tentative D call: TRBD1 (5 bases). The V end was cut by 0 bases, the J end by 6 bases, with 18 bases between. The germline CDR1 and CDR2 sequences are SGHDT and YYEEEE. CDR3 length: 17 amino acids. The CDR3 here is CASSLGGLATTDEKLFF. The CDR3, as DNA: TGTGCCAGCAGCTTGGGGGGGTTAGCCACGACGGATGAAAAACTGTTTTTT.

The chain carries TRBV5-6 and TRBJ2-4; no reliable D call. The end of the DNA fits TRBJ2-7 better, so the J call may be wrong. Germline lookup yields CDR1 SGHDT and CDR2 YYEEEE. This CDR3 has 14 amino acids. CDR3 loop: CASSLASRTYEQYF. The CDR3 DNA sequence: TGTGCCAGCAGCTTGGCCAGCAGGACCTACGAGCAGTACTTC.

The rearrangement uses TRBV12-3 or TRBV12-4 and TRBJ2-2; D unclear. V lost 6 bases and J 1 base, leaving 9 bases between the germline ends. This CDR3 is 14 amino acids long. CDR3 sequence (DNA): TGTGCCAGCAGCCTGAGAGAGAACACCGGGGAGCTGTTTTTT. Translated, it gives CASSLRENTGELFF.

The chain is built from TRBV25-1 and TRBJ2-3, with TRBD2 matching over 10 bases. Germline trimming cut 1 base from V and 1 base from J; bases unmatched to any gene: 2. CDR1 is MGHDK and CDR2 is SYGVNS in the germline V gene. CDR3 length: 16 residues. CDR3 in DNA: TGTGCCAGCAGTGAATCCGGACTAGCGGGCACAGATACGCAGTATTTT. Translation: CASSESGLAGTDTQYF.

This clonotype was recorded a few times. The chain links TRBV6-5 to TRBJ2-5; D might be TRBD2 (5 bases). Germline assignment: CDR1 MNHEY and CDR2 SVGAGI. This CDR3 contains 13 residues. V was clipped by 6 bases and J by 4 bases, with 12 bases between them. The DNA of the CDR3 is TGTGCCAGCAGCATCAGGAGGAGAGAGACCCAGTACTTC. It codes for CASSIRRRETQYF.

The chain has TRBV20-1 and TRBJ1-2, with TRBD1 matching over 9 bases. The CDR3 is 14 amino acids. V shed 3 bases, J shed 4 bases, and the junction held 6 bases outside the gene matches. Looked up from germline, CDR1 is DFQATT and CDR2 is SNEGSKA (reference sequence). CDR3 loop: CSARRTGERYGYTF. The CDR3 bases are TGCAGTGCTAGGAGGACAGGGGAACGCTATGGCTACACCTTC.

The J gene is TRBJ2-1, the V gene TRBV10-3; 7 nucleotides align to TRBD2. The CDR3 is 16 residues long. Germline loops: CDR1 ENHRY, CDR2 SYGVKD. Trimming at V came to 6 bases and at J to 7 bases, leaving 15 bases not matched to a gene. CDR3 nucleotides: TGTGCCATCAGCCCAGGGACTACCCACAGGAATAATGAGCAGTTCTTC. It codes for CAISPGTTHRNNEQFF.

In this sample, this clonotype turned up a few times. The chain carries TRBV9 and TRBJ2-7, with D hard to call. Germline-derived CDR1 and CDR2 are SGDLS and YYNGEE. The CDR3 length is 14 residues. V lost 0 bases and J lost 1, with 8 bases in between. The chain's CDR3 is CASSVDSRSYEQYF. For the CDR3, the DNA is TGTGCCAGCAGCGTAGACAGTCGGTCCTACGAGCAGTACTTC.

The J gene is TRBJ2-7, the V gene TRBV11-2; no firm D call. Trimming shortened V by 1 base and J by 1 base, and 11 bases separated the two germline ends. The germline gives CDR1 SGHAT, CDR2 FQNNGV. This CDR3 has 15 residues. In DNA form, the CDR3 reads TGTGCCAGCAGCTTAGGAAGGATGGCTTCCTACGAGCAGTACTTC. It specifies CASSLGRMASYEQYF.

The V and J genes are TRBV20-1 and TRBJ2-3; TRBD2 agrees at 7 bases. CDR3 length equals 13 residues. V was clipped by 5 bases and J by 2 bases; unmatched bases: 4. Germline loops: CDR1 DFQATT, CDR2 SNEGSKA (reference sequence). The CDR3 bases are TGCAGTGCTCCGGGACTACACACAGATACGCAGTATTTT. Its translation: CSAPGLHTDTQYF.

This chain joins TRBV7-2 and TRBJ1-5; no reliable D call. CDR1 SGHTA and CDR2 FQGNSA come from the germline V gene. The CDR3 has 14 amino acids. V dropped 5 bases and J dropped 0 bases, with 8 bases sitting between them. Written as DNA, the CDR3 is TGTGCCAGCAGCCGACTGATTAGCAATCAGCCCCAGCATTTT. Translation: CASSRLISNQPQHF.

For this clonotype: One end of the junction varies from germline; a read error may be responsible. V usage is TRBV7-8 and J usage is TRBJ1-2; 11 bases line up with TRBD1. The CDR3 runs 15 residues. CDR1 and CDR2 (germline): SGHVS, FQNEAQ. CDR3 DNA: TGTGCCAGCAGTTATGGACAGGGGGCATCTCCTGGCCACACCTTC. The encoded protein is CASSYGQGASPGHTF. The full variable domain, its missing parts supplied by reference TRBV7-8 and TRBJ1-2, is GAGVSQSPRYKVAKRGQDVALRCDPISGHVSLFWYQQALGQGPEFLTYFQNEAQLDKSGLPSDRFFAERPEGSVSTLKIQRTQQEDSAVYLCASSYGQGASPGHTFGSGTRLTVV.

The rearrangement links TRBV27 to TRBJ1-6; maybe TRBD1 (5 bases). This CDR3 contains 13 residues. The V end lost 3 bases, the J end lost 7 bases, and 7 bases lay between the germline ends. Germline values: CDR1 MNHEY, CDR2 SMNVEV (reference sequence). For the CDR3, the DNA is TGTGCCAGCAGTTTTGGGGCCAATTCACCCCTCCACTTT. Amino acids: CASSFGANSPLHF.

This clonotype has just a few counts. The chain carries TRBV6-1 and TRBJ2-1, with 10 positions matching TRBD2. With V trimmed by 0 bases and J by 13 bases, 3 bases remained unmatched. The CDR3 spans 13 residues. CDR1 and CDR2 from the germline V gene are MNHNS and SASEGT. CDR3 sequence reads: CASSEATSGHQFF. In DNA form, the CDR3 reads TGTGCCAGCAGTGAAGCGACTAGCGGGCACCAGTTCTTC.

This chain connects TRBV5-1 to TRBJ2-7; D is perhaps TRBD1 (6 bases). Trimming removed 8 bases at V and 2 bases at J, with 14 bases between. Germline CDR1 SGHRS, CDR2 YFSETQ. This CDR3 comprises 13 residues. CDR3: CASGGLGTYEQYF. The CDR3 coding sequence is TGCGCCAGTGGGGGCCTGGGTACCTACGAGCAGTACTTC.

In the case of this clonotype: One end of the junction fails to match germline, which may point to a read error. This sequence joins TRBV28 and TRBJ2-7, with D possibly called TRBD1 or TRBD2 (5 bases each). CDR1 and CDR2 (germline): MDHEN, SYDVKM. The CDR3 has 15 residues. CDR3 DNA sequence: TGTACCAGCAGTTTATTGGGGACGGCCACCTACGAGCAGTACTTC. Amino acid sequence: CTSSLLGTATYEQYF. The whole variable domain, filled in from reference TRBV28 and TRBJ2-7, reads DVKVTQSSRYLVKRTGEKVFLECVQDMDHENMFWYRQDPGLGLRLIYFSYDVKMKEKGDIPEGYSVSREKKERFSLILESASTNQTSMYLCTSSLLGTATYEQYFGPGTRLTVT.

This clonotype was detected only once. CDR3 residues: CASSATSRDTQYF. Written as DNA, the CDR3 is TGTGCCAGCAGCGCAACTTCTAGGGATACGCAGTATTTT. The chain recombines TRBV9 with TRBJ2-3; D is undetermined. CDR1 and CDR2 (germline): SGDLS, YYNGEE. The V end lost 3 bases, the J end lost 6 bases, and 11 bases lay between the germline ends. The CDR3 is made up of 13 amino acids.